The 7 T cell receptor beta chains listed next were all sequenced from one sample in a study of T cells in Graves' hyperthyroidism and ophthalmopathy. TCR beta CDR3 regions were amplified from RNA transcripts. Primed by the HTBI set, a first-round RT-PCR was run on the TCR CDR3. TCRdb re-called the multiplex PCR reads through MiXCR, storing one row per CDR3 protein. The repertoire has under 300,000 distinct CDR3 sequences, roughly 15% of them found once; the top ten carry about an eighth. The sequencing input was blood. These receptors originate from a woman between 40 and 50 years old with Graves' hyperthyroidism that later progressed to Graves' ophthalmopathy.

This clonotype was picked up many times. CDR3 residues: CASSPLPPDNYEQYF. CDR3 bases: TGTGCCAGCAGTCCGCTCCCCCCGGACAATTACGAGCAGTACTTC. This chain uses TRBV12-3 or TRBV12-4 with TRBJ2-7; D may be TRBD1 (5 bases). The CDR3 consists of 15 residues. Trimming took 5 bases from V and 4 from J, leaving 18 bases between them.

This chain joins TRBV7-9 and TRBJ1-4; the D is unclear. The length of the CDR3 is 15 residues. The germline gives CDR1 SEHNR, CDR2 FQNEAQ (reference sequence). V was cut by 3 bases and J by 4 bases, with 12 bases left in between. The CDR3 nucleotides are TGTGCCAGCAGCTTGAAGGAGGCGTTTAATGAAAAACTGTTTTTT. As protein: CASSLKEAFNEKLFF.

CDR3 coding DNA: TGTGCCAGCAGTGAATTGACAGGGCTTACCTATGGCTACACCTTC. It translates to CASSELTGLTYGYTF. The V gene is TRBV25-1, the J gene TRBJ1-2, with 7 bases matching TRBD1. Germline V gives CDR1 MGHDK, CDR2 SYGVNS. CDR3 length: 15 amino acids. V lost 1 base, J lost 4 bases, and 6 bases stayed unmatched.

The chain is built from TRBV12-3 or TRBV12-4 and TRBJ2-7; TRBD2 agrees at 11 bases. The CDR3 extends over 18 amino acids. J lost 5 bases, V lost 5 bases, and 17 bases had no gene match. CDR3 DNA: TGTGCCAGCAGTCGTTCATTGTTAGCGGGAGGGCCTCTCCACGAGCAGTACTTC. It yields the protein CASSRSLLAGGPLHEQYF.

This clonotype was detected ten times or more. The CDR3 loop reads CASSLGNYQGNTEAFF. The CDR3 region has the DNA TGTGCCAGCAGCTTGGGAAACTACCAGGGGAACACTGAAGCTTTCTTT. V and J are TRBV7-9 and TRBJ1-1; tentative D call: TRBD1 (5 bases). The V end lost 3 bases, the J end lost 1 base, and 15 bases lay between the germline ends. The CDR3 runs 16 residues. The germline gives CDR1 SEHNR, CDR2 FQNEAQ (reference sequence).

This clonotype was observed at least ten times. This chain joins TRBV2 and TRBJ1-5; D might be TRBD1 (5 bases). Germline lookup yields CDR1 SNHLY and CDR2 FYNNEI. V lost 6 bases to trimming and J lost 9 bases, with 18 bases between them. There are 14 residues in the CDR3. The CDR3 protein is CASSPQDRVGPQHF. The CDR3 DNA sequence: TGTGCCAGCAGCCCACAGGACCGGGTGGGGCCCCAGCATTTT. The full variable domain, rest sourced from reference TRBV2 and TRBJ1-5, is EPEVTQTPSHQVTQMGQEVILRCVPISNHLYFYWYRQILGQKVEFLVSFYNNEISEKSEIFDDQFSVERPDGSNFTLKIRSTKLEDSAMYFCASSPQDRVGPQHFGDGTRLSIL.

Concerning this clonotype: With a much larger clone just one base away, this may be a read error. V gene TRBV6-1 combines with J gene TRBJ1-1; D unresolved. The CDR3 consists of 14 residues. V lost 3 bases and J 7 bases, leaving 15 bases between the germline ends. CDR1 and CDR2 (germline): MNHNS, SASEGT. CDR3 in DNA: TGTGCCAGCAGTGAGTCTGGAGGGCAGAATGAAGCTTTCTTT. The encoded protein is CASSESGGQNEAFF.